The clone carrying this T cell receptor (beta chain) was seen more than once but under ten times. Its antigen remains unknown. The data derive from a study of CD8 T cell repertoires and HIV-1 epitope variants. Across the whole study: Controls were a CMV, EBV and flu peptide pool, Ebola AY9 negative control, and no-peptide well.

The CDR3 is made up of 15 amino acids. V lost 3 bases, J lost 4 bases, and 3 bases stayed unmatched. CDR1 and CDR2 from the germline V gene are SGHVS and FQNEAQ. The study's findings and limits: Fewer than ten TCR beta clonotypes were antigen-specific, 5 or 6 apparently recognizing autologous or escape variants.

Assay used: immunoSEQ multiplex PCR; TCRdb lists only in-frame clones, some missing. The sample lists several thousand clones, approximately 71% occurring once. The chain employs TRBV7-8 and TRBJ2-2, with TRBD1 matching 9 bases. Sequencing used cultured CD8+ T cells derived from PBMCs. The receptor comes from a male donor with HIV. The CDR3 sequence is CASSLGTGLTGELFF. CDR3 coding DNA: TGTGCCAGCAGCTTGGGGACAGGGCTCACCGGGGAGCTGTTTTTT.